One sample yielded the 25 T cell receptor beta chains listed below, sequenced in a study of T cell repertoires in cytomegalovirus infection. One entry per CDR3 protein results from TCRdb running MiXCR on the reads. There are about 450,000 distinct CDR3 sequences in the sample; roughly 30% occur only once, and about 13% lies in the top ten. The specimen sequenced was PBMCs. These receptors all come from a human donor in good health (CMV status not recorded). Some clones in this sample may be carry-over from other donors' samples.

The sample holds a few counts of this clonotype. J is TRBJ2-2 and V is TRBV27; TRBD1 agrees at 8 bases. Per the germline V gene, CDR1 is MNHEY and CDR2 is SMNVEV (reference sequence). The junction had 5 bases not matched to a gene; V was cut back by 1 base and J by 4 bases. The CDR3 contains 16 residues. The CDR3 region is CASSLYRGVTTGELFF. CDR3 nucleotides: TGTGCCAGCAGTTTATACAGGGGGGTCACCACCGGGGAGCTGTTTTTT.

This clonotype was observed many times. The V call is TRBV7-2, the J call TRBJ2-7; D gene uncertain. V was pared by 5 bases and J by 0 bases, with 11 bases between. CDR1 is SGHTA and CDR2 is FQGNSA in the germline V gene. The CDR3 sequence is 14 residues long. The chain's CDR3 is CASSPQTLSYEQYF. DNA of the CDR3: TGTGCCAGCAGCCCCCAGACACTCTCCTACGAGCAGTACTTC.

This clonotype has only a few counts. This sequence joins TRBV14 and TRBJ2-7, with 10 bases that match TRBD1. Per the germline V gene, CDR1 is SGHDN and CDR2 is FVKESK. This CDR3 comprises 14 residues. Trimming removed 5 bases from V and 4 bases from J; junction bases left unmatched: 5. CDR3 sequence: CASSGLGQGYEQYF. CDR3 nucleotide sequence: TGTGCCAGCAGCGGGCTGGGACAGGGGTACGAGCAGTACTTC. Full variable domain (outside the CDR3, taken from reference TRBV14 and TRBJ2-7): EAGVTQFPSHSVIEKGQTVTLRCDPISGHDNLYWYRRVMGKEIKFLLHFVKESKQDESGMPNNRFLAERTGGTYSTLKVQPAELEDSGVYFCASSGLGQGYEQYFGPGTRLTVT.

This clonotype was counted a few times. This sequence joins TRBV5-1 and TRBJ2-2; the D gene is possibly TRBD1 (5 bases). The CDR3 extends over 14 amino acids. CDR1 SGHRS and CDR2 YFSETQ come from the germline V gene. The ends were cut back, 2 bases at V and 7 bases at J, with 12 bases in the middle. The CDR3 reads CASSLDSPSGELFF. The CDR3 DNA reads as TGCGCCAGCAGCTTAGACAGTCCTAGCGGGGAGCTGTTTTTT. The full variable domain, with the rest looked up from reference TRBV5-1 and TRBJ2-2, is KAGVTQTPRYLIKTRGQQVTLSCSPISGHRSVSWYQQTPGQGLQFLFEYFSETQRNKGNFPGRFSGRQFSNSRSEMNVSTLELGDSALYLCASSLDSPSGELFFGEGSRLTVL.

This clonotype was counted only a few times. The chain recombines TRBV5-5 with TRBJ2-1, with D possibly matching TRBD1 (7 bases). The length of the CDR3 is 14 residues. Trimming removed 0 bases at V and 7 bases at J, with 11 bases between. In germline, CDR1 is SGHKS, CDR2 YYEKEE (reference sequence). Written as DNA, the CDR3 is TGTGCCAGCAGCTTGGGTGCAGGGGGGAATGAGCAGTTCTTC. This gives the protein CASSLGAGGNEQFF. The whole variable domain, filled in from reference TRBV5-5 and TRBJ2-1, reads DAGVTQSPTHLIKTRGQQVTLRCSPISGHKSVSWYQQVLGQGPQFIFQYYEKEERGRGNFPDRFSARQFPNYSSELNVNALLLGDSALYLCASSLGAGGNEQFFGPGTRLTVL.

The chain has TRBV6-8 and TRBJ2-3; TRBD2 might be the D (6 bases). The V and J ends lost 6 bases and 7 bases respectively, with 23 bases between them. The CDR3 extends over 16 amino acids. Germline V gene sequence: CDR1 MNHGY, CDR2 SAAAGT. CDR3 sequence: CASRNCTRGLEYTQYF. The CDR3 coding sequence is TGTGCCAGCAGGAATTGTACTCGGGGGTTAGAATATACGCAGTATTTT.

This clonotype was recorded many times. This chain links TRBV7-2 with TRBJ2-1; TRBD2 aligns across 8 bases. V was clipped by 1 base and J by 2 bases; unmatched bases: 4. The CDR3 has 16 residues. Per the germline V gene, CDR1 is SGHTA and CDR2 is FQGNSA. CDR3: CASSLGGGGTYNEQFF. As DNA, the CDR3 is TGTGCCAGCAGCTTAGGGGGCGGGGGGACCTACAATGAGCAGTTCTTC.

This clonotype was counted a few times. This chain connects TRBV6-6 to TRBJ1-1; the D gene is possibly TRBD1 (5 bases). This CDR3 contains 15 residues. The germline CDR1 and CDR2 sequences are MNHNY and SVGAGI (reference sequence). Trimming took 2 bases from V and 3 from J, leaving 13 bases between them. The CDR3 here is CASSYAGGGDTEAFF. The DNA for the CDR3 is TGTGCCAGCAGTTACGCTGGGGGTGGGGACACTGAAGCTTTCTTT.

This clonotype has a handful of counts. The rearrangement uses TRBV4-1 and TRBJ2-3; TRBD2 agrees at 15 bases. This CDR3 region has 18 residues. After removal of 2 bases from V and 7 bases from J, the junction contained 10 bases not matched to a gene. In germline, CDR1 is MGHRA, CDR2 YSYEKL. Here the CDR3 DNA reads TGCGCCAGCAGCCAAACGACTCGGACTAGCGGGGGGGCGAATACGCAGTATTTT. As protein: CASSQTTRTSGGANTQYF.

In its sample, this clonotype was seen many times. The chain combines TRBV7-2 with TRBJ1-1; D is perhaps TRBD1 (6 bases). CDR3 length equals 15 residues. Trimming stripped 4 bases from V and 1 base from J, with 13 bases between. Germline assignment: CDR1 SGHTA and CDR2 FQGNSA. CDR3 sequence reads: CASSWGQGGNTEAFF. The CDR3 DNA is TGTGCCAGCAGCTGGGGGCAGGGTGGGAACACTGAAGCTTTCTTT. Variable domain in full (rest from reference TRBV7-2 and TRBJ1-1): GAGVSQSPSNKVTEKGKDVELRCDPISGHTALYWYRQSLGQGLEFLIYFQGNSAPDKSGLPSDRFSAERTGGSVSTLTIQRTQQEDSAVYLCASSWGQGGNTEAFFGQGTRLTVV.

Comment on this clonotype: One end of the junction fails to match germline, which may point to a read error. The CDR3 reads CASSPGVGSEALF. The CDR3 nucleotides read TGTGCCAGCAGTCCAGGGGTAGGGTCTGAAGCTTTATTT. V gene TRBV12-3 or TRBV12-4 combines with J gene TRBJ1-1; possibly TRBD1 for D (6 bases). The CDR3 runs 13 residues.

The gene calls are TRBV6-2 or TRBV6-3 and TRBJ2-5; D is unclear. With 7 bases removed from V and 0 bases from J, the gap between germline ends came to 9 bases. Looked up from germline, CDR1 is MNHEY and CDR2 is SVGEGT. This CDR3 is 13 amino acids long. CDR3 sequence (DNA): TGTGCCAGCAACTCGCAGTACCAAGAGACCCAGTACTTC. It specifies CASNSQYQETQYF.

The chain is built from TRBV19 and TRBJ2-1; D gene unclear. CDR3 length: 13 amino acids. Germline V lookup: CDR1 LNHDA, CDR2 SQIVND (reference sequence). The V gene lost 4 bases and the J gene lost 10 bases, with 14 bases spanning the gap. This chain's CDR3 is CASSTVPVGEQFF. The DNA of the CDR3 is TGTGCCAGTAGTACAGTACCGGTAGGGGAGCAGTTCTTC.

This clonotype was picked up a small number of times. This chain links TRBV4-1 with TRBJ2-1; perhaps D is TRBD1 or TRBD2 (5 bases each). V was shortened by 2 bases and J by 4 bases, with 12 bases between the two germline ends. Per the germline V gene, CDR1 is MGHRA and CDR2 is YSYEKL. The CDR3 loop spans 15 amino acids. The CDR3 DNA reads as TGCGCCAGCAGCCAATTCGTGGGGGAGTACAATGAGCAGTTCTTC. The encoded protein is CASSQFVGEYNEQFF.

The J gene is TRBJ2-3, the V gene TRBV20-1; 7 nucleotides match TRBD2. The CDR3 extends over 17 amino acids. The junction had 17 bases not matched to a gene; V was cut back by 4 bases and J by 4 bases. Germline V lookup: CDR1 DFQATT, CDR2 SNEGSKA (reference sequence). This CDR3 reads CSATGGTRRGLADTQYF. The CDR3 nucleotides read TGCAGTGCTACGGGGGGTACTCGGCGGGGGTTGGCAGATACGCAGTATTTT.

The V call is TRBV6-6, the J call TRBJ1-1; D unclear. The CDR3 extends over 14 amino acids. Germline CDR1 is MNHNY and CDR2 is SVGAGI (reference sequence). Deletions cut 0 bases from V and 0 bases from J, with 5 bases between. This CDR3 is CASSYSIVNTEAFF. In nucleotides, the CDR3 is TGTGCCAGCAGTTACTCGATAGTGAACACTGAAGCTTTCTTT.

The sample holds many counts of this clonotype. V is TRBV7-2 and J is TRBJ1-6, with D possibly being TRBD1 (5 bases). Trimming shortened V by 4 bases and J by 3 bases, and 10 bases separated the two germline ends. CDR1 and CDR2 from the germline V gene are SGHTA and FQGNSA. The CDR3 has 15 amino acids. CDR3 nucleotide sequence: TGTGCCAGCAGCTACGACAGCCTCTATAATTCACCCCTCCACTTT. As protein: CASSYDSLYNSPLHF. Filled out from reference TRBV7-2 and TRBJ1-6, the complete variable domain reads GAGVSQSPSNKVTEKGKDVELRCDPISGHTALYWYRQSLGQGLEFLIYFQGNSAPDKSGLPSDRFSAERTGGSVSTLTIQRTQQEDSAVYLCASSYDSLYNSPLHFGNGTRLTVT.

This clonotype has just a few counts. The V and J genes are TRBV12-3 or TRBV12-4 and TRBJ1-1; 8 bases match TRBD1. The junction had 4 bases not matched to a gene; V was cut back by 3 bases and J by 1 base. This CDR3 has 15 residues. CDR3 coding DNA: TGTGCCAGCAGTTTTCTGGACAGGGCGAACACTGAAGCTTTCTTT. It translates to CASSFLDRANTEAFF.

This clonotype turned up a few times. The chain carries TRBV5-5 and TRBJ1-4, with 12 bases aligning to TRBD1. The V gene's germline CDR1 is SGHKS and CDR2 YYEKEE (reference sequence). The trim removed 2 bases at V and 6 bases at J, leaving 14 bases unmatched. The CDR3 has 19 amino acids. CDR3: CASSFLLRDRGLLDEKLFF. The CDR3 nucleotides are TGTGCCAGCAGCTTCCTGCTCCGGGACAGGGGGCTACTGGATGAAAAACTGTTTTTT.

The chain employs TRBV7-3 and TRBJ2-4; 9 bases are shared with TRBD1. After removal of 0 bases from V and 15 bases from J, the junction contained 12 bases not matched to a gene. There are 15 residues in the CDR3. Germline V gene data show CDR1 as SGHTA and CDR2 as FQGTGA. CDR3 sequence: CASSLTTGGHAQRYF. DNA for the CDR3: TGTGCCAGCAGCTTAACGACAGGGGGACACGCCCAGCGGTACTTC.

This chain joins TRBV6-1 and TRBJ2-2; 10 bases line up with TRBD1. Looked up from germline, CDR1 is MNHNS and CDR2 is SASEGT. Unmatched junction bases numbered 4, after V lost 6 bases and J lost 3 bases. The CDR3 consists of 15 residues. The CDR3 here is CASRAGTGDTGELFF. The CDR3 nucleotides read TGTGCCAGCAGGGCCGGGACAGGGGACACCGGGGAGCTGTTTTTT.

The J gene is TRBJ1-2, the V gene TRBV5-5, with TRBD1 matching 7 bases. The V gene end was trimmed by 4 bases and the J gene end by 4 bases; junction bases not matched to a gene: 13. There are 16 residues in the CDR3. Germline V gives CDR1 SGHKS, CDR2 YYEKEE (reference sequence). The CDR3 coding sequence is TGTGCCAGCAGCCCGTGGTCCGGGACAGCGTTCTATGGCTACACCTTC. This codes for CASSPWSGTAFYGYTF.

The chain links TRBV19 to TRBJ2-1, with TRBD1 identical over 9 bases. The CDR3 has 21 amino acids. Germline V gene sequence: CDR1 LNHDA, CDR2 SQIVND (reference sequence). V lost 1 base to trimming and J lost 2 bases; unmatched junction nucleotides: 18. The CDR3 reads CASSIGPLSGTGRKTYNEQFF. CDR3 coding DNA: TGTGCCAGTAGTATAGGGCCTCTTTCTGGGACAGGGAGAAAAACCTACAATGAGCAGTTCTTC. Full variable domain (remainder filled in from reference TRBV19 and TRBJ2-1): DGGITQSPKYLFRKEGQNVTLSCEQNLNHDAMYWYRQDPGQGLRLIYYSQIVNDFQKGDIAEGYSVSREKKESFPLTVTSAQKNPTAFYLCASSIGPLSGTGRKTYNEQFFGPGTRLTVL.

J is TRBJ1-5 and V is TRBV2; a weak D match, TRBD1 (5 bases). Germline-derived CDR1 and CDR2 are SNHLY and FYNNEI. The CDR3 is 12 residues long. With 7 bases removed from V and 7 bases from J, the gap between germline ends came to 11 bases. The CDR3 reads CASMGRMQPQHF. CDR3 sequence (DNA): TGTGCCAGCATGGGACGGATGCAGCCCCAGCATTTT.

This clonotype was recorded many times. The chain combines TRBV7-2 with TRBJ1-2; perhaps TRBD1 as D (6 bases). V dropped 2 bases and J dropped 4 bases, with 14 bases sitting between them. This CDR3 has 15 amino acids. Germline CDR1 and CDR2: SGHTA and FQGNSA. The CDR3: CASSLQGDTAYGYTF. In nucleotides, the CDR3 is TGTGCCAGCAGCTTACAAGGGGACACGGCCTATGGCTACACCTTC.